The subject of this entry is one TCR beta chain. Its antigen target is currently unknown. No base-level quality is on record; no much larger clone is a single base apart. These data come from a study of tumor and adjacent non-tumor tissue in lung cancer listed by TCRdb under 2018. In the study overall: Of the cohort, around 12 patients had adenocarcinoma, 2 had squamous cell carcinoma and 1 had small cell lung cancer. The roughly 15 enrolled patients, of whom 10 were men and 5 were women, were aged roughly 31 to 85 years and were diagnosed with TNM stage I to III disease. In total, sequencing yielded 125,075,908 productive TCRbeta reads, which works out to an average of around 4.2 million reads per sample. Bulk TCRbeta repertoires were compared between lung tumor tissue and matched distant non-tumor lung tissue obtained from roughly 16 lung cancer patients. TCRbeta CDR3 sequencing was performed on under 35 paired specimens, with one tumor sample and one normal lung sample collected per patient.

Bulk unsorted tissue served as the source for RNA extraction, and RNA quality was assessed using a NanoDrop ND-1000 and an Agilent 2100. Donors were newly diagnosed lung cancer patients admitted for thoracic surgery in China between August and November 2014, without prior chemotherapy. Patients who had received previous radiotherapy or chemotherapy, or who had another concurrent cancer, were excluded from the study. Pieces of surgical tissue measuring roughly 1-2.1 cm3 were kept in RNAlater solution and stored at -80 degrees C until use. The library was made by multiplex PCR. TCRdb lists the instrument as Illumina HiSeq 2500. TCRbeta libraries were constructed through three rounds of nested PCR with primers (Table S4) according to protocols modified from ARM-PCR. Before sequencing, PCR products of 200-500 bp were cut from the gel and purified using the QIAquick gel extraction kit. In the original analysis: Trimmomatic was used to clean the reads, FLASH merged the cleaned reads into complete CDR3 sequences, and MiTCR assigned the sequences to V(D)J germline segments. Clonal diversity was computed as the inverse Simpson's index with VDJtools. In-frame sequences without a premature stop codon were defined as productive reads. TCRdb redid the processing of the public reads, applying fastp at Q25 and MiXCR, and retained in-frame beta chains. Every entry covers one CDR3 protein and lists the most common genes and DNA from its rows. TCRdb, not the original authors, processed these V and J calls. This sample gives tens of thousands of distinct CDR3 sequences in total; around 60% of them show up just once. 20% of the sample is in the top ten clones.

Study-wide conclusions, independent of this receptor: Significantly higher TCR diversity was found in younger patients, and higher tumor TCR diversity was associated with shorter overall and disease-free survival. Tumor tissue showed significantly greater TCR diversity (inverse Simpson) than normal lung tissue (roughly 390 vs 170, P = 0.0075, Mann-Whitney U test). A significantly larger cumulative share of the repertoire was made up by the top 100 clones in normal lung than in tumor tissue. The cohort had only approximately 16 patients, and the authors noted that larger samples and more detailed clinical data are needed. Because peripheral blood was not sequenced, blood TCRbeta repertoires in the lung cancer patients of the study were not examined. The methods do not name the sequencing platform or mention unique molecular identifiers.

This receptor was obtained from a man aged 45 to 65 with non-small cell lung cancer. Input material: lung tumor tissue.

The base sequence is TGTGCCAGCAACCTAGGCTCCAGCCTCGCTACAGATACGCAGTATTTT. It translates to CASNLGSSLATDTQYF. The chain is encoded by TRBV4-2 joined to TRBJ2-3, with the D gene call left open. At the junction V is shortened by 7 bases and J by 3 bases, with 20 bases in between. Taken from cysteine to phenylalanine, the CDR3 has 16 residues. Just CDR3 DNA is preserved here, 48 bases in frame from base 1. Taken from the germline V gene, the CDR1 and CDR2 loops are LGHNA and YNFKEQ.